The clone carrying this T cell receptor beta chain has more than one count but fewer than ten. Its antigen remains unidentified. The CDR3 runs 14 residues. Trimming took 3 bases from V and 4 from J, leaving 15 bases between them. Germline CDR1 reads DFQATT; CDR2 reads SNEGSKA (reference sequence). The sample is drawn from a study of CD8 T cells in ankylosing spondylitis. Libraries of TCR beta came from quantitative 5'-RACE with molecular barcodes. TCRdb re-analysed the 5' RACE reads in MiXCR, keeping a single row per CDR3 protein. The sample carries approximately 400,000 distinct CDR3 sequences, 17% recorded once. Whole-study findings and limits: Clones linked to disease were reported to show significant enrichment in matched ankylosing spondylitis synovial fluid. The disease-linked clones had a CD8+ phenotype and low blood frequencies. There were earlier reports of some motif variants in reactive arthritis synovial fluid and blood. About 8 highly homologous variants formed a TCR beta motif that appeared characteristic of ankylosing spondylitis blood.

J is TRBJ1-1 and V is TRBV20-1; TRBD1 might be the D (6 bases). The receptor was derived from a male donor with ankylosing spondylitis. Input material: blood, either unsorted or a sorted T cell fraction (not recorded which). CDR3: CSARLGASSTEAFF. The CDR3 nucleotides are TGCAGTGCTAGGTTGGGGGCGAGTAGCACTGAAGCTTTCTTT.